The clone carrying this T cell receptor beta chain has a count of ten or more. This sample was included in a study of human T cells and chemical hapten exposure. In the study overall: Throughout the approximately 26-week study, diphenylcyclopropenone was applied weekly to the patients' scalps.

This CDR3 region has 15 residues. The germline CDR1 and CDR2 sequences are SGHVS and FQNEAQ. J lost 8 bases, V lost 2 bases, and 11 bases had no gene match. Within the library, unique molecular identifiers were attached to each individual cDNA molecule. TCRdb used MiXCR to reprocess the RACE reads, holding one entry per CDR3 protein. The profile shows 89,000 or so distinct CDR3 sequences, around 6.7% of them singletons. Time point of the sample: patch test 2, 6 weeks after DPC sensitization. Treatment indicated: therapeutic diphenylcyclopropenone sensitization with weekly scalp DPC. Phlebotomy was performed prior to application of every patch test. Each donor was an alopecia patient between 18 and 70 years of age who qualified for DPC.

The chain is built from TRBV7-8 and TRBJ1-1; 7 bases are a match to TRBD1. Material: whole blood, obtained in connection with sensitization to the hapten diphenylcyclopropenone (DPC). This clonotype was sampled from a woman aged 25 to 39 with alopecia areata. Some clones in this sample may be carry-over from other donors' samples. CDR3 in amino acids: CASSLSTGRRQEAFF. CDR3 DNA: TGTGCCAGCAGCTTATCGACAGGGCGGAGACAAGAAGCTTTCTTT. The whole variable domain, filled in from reference TRBV7-8 and TRBJ1-1, reads GAGVSQSPRYKVAKRGQDVALRCDPISGHVSLFWYQQALGQGPEFLTYFQNEAQLDKSGLPSDRFFAERPEGSVSTLKIQRTQQEDSAVYLCASSLSTGRRQEAFFGQGTRLTVV.